This TCR beta chain emerged from a study of OX40 agonist ivuxolimab in advanced cancers. Clones were sequenced by immunoSEQ multiplex PCR, and TCRdb holds only the in-frame ones, with some missing. The data contain about 20,000 clones, approximately 87% of them seen just once; the ten biggest clones take up 29%. Autoimmune disease history or systemic immunosuppression meant exclusion. The ends lost 5 bases at V and 0 bases at J; junction bases unmatched: 3. This CDR3 comprises 14 residues. Germline-derived CDR1 and CDR2 are SGDLS and YYNGEE. V is TRBV9 and J is TRBJ2-7; 9 positions agree with TRBD2. This TCR was sampled from an adult with an advanced solid tumor such as melanoma, head and neck, liver or kidney cancer. Here the sequenced sample was CD4+ or CD8+ T cells sorted from blood, taken in a trial of the OX40 agonist ivuxolimab. The CDR3 reads CASSSGSYSYEQYF. As DNA, the CDR3 is TGTGCCAGCAGTAGCGGGAGCTACTCCTACGAGCAGTACTTC.